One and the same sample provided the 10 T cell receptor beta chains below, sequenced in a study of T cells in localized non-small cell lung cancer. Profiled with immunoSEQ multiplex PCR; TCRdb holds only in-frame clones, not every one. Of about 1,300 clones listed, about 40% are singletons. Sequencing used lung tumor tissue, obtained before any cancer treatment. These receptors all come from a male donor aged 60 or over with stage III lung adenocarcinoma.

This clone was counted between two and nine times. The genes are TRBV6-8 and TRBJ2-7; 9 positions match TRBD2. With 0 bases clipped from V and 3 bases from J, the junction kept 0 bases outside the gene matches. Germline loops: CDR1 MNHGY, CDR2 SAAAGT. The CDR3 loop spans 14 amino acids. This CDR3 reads CASSYSREGYEQYF. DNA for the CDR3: TGTGCCAGCAGTTACTCGCGGGAGGGCTACGAGCAGTACTTC.

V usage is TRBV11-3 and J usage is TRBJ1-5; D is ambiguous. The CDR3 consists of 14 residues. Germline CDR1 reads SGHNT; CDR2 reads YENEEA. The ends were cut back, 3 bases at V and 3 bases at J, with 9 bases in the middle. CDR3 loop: CASSLWGFNQPQHF. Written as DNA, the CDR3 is TGTGCCAGCAGCTTGTGGGGTTTCAATCAGCCCCAGCATTTT.

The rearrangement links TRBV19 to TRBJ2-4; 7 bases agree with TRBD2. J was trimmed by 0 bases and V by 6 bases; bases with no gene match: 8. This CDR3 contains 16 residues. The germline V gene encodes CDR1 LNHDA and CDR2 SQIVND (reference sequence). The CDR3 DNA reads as TGTGCCAGTAGGACCAGCGGGGCAGAAGCCAAAAACATTCAGTACTTC. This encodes CASRTSGAEAKNIQYF.

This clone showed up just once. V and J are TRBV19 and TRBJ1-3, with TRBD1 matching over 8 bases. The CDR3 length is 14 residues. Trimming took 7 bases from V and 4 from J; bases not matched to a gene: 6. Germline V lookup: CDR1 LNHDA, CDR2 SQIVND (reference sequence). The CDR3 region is CASIDRGRGNTIYF. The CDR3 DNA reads TGTGCCAGTATCGACAGGGGACGGGGAAACACCATATATTTT.

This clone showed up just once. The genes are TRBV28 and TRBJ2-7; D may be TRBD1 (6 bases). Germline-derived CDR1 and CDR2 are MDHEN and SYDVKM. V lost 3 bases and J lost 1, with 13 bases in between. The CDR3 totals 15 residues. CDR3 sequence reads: CASSFQGSISYEQYF. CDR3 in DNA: TGTGCCAGCAGTTTCCAGGGGTCCATTTCCTACGAGCAGTACTTC.

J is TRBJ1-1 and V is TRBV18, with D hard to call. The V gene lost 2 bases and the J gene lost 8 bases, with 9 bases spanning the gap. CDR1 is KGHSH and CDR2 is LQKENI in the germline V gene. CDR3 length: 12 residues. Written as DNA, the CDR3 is TGTGCCAGCTCACCATCGGGAGACGAAGCTTTCTTT. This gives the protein CASSPSGDEAFF.

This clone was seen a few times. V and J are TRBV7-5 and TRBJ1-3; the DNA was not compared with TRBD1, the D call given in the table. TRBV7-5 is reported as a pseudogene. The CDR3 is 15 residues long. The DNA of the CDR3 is TGTGCCAGCAGAGCAGGACAGGGAGGTCGAGACACCATATATTTT. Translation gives CASRAGQGGRDTIYF.

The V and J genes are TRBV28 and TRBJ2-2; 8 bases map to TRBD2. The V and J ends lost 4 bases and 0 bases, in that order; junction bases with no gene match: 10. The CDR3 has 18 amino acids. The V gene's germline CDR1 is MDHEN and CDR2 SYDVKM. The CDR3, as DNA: TGTGCCAGCAGTTCCGTCGGGAGGGGCCCCGCGAACACCGGGGAGCTGTTTTTT. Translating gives CASSSVGRGPANTGELFF.

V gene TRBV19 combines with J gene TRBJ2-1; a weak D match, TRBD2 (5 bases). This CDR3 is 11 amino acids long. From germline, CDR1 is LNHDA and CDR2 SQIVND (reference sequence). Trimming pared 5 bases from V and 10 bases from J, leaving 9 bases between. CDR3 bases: TGTGCCAGTAGTGTCGGGGTGGAGCAGTTCTTC. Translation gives CASSVGVEQFF. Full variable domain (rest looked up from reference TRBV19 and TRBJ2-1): DGGITQSPKYLFRKEGQNVTLSCEQNLNHDAMYWYRQDPGQGLRLIYYSQIVNDFQKGDIAEGYSVSREKKESFPLTVTSAQKNPTAFYLCASSVGVEQFFGPGTRLTVL.

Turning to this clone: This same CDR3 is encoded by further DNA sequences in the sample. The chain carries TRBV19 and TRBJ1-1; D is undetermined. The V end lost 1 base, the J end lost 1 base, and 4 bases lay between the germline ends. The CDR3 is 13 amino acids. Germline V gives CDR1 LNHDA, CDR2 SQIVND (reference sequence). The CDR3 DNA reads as TGTGCCAGTAGTATAGGCCGGAACACTGAAGCTTTCTTT. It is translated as CASSIGRNTEAFF.